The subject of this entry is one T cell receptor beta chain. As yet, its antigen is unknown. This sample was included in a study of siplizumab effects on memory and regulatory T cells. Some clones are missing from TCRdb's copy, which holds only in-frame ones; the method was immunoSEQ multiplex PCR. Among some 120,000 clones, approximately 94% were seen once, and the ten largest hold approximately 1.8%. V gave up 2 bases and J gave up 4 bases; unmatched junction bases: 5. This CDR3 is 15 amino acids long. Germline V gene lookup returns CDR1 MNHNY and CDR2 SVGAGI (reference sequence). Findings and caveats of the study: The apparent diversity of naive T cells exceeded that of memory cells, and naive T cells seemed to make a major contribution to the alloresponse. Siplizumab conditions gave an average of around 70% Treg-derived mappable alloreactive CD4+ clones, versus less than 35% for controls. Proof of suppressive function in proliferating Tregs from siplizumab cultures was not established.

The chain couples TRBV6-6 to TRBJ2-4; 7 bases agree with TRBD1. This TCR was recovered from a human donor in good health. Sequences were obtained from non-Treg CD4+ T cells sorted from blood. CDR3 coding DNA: TGTGCCAGCAGTTACGATAGGGGGCCTAAAAACATTCAGTACTTC. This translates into CASSYDRGPKNIQYF.